The clone carrying this T cell receptor (beta chain) was counted only a few times. Its matching antigen is unknown. The germline gene is not matched at one end of the junction; a read error may be the cause. The data were taken from a study of post-analysis software for immune sequencing data. The study's findings and limits: Roughly 5 TRBV segments (TRBV5-6, TRBV5-1 and TRBV20-1 among them) occurred more frequently in patients than in controls. F measure showed strong co-clustering of same-batch samples. Significantly lower normalized Chao1 diversity was seen in multiple sclerosis patients than in controls.

Looked up from germline, CDR1 is ENHRY and CDR2 is SYGVKD. The CDR3 totals 15 residues. Unique molecular identifiers tagged the TCR beta cDNA libraries. Around 500,000 cDNA molecules were obtained per 1 to 10 million input T cells. In TCRdb, the PCR reads were re-called with MiXCR into one record per CDR3 protein. The data show hundreds of thousands of distinct CDR3 sequences, about 44% seen once. The TCR originated in a girl aged 5 to 17 with multiple sclerosis. The sequenced sample consisted of blood. The chain combines TRBV10-3 with TRBJ1-2; 10 nucleotides match TRBD1. CDR3 coding DNA: TGTGCCATCGGTGATGGGGGACAGGGGATCTATGGCTACACCTTC. This sequence encodes CAIGDGGQGIYGYTF.